These T cell receptor beta chains were read from a single sample in a study of CD8 T cells in ankylosing spondylitis. TCRdb re-called the 5' RACE reads with MiXCR, one entry per CDR3 protein. The table includes around 230,000 distinct CDR3 sequences, approximately 9% detected once. Source material: blood, either unsorted or a sorted T cell fraction (not recorded which). The receptor source for this set is a male donor with ankylosing spondylitis or in good health (not recorded which). The CDR3 runs from the conserved cysteine through the conserved F or W. A D gene is named only where the DNA matches it firmly. The size of a clone is reported for some rows only, either as once, few or many, or as a class for expanded clones.

V gene	clone size	J gene	D gene	CDR3 DNA	CDR3 protein
TRBV20-1	many	TRBJ2-3	NA	TGCAGTGCTAAGACGCCAACTAGCACAGATACGCAGTATTTT	CSAKTPTSTDTQYF
TRBV7-9	NA	TRBJ2-5	TRBD2	TGTGCCAGCAGCTCCTCCGGCGGGAGCGCGGAGACCCAGTACTTC	CASSSSGGSAETQYF
TRBV7-2	NA	TRBJ2-3	NA	TGTGCCAGCAGCTTGGCGGGGGCCCCTACGCAGTATTTT	CASSLAGAPTQYF
TRBV3-1	many	TRBJ2-5	NA	TGTGCCTCGACTTATGCAAGGGGGACCCAGTACTTC	CASTYARGTQYF
TRBV11-2	many	TRBJ2-3	TRBD2	TGTGCCAGCAGCTTAGGGGCCTTTAGCGGGAGGGCCGGGGATACGCAGTATTTT	CASSLGAFSGRAGDTQYF
TRBV15	NA	TRBJ1-2	NA	TGTGCCACCAGCAGAGATGCACAGGGTGGAGGCTACACCTTC	CATSRDAQGGGYTF
TRBV30	many	TRBJ2-4	NA	TGTGCCTGGAGGTACGGGACACTCAGCAAAAACATTCAGTACTTC	CAWRYGTLSKNIQYF
TRBV7-3	many	TRBJ2-1	TRBD2	TGTGCCAGCAGCAAGGGACTAGCGGGATACAATGAGCAGTTCTTC	CASSKGLAGYNEQFF
TRBV20-1	many	TRBJ1-2	NA	TGCAGTGTGACAGTAAAGGGGTATGGCTACACCTTC	CSVTVKGYGYTF
TRBV6-1	many	TRBJ1-3	NA	TGTGCCAGCAGTGTTTCGACAGGCTCTGGAAACACCATATATTTT	CASSVSTGSGNTIYF
TRBV7-2	many	TRBJ2-7	NA	TGTGCCAGCAGCGCCTTAATCGACAGCTACGAGCAGTACTTC	CASSALIDSYEQYF
TRBV29-1	many	TRBJ2-3	TRBD1	TGCAGCTTCGAAAGGGGGCGCAGCACAGATACGCAGTATTTT	CSFERGRSTDTQYF
TRBV7-2	few	TRBJ2-2	NA	TGTGCCAGCACATCCTCGGGGGCGAACACCGGGGAGCTGTTTTTT	CASTSSGANTGELFF
TRBV7-3	many	TRBJ2-7	TRBD1	TGTGCCAGCAGCTTGGCGACAGGGGATCGGCAGTACTTC	CASSLATGDRQYF
TRBV29-1	few	TRBJ2-1	NA	TGCAGCGTTGTTGGAGGCGGGTGGAGCAATGAGCAGTTCTTC	CSVVGGGWSNEQFF
TRBV7-3	many	TRBJ2-1	TRBD2	TGTGCCAGCAGCCTAGCGGGAACTGAGCAGTTCTTC	CASSLAGTEQFF
TRBV30	many	TRBJ2-7	TRBD1	TGTGCCTGGAGAACTGGGACAGGGGACGAGCAGTACTTC	CAWRTGTGDEQYF
TRBV12-3/TRBV12-4	many	TRBJ1-3	NA	TGTGCCAGCAGTTTGGGTTCCGGAAAAGCTGGAAACACCATATATTTT	CASSLGSGKAGNTIYF
TRBV7-9	many	TRBJ2-5	NA	TGTGCCAGCAGTCCGGGGGGCCCGGAGACCCAGTACTTC	CASSPGGPETQYF
TRBV5-1	many	TRBJ1-5	TRBD1	TGCGCCAGCAGCGAGGGGACAGGGGCGAATAGCAATCAGCCCCAGCATTTT	CASSEGTGANSNQPQHF
TRBV10-3	NA	TRBJ2-3	NA	TGTGCCATCAGTTCGACGGTTACTAGCACAGATACGCAGTATTTT	CAISSTVTSTDTQYF
TRBV10-3	many	TRBJ2-7	TRBD2	TGTGCCACCACGCAGGGACTAGGGCTGGCGGAGCAGTACTTC	CATTQGLGLAEQYF
TRBV7-2	NA	TRBJ2-7	TRBD2	TGTGCCAGCAGCTTAGTGGCGGGGGATCCCTACGAGCAGTACTTC	CASSLVAGDPYEQYF
TRBV20-1	many	TRBJ2-5	NA	TGCAGTGCTACCCGAGGAGGGGGCCAAGAGACCCAGTACTTC	CSATRGGGQETQYF
TRBV5-1	many	TRBJ2-1	TRBD2	TGCGCCAGCAGCTTGGCGGTAGCGGGGAACAATGAGCAGTTCTTC	CASSLAVAGNNEQFF
TRBV27	many	TRBJ2-1	TRBD2	TGTGCCAGCAGTTTCCTGACTAGCGGGGGGGCGGATGAGCAGTTCTTC	CASSFLTSGGADEQFF
TRBV12-3/TRBV12-4	NA	TRBJ1-1	NA	TGTGCCAGCAGCCCCTCCATTGAGGCTTTCTTT	CASSPSIEAFF
TRBV20-1	many	TRBJ2-1	NA	TGCAGTGCCCGCCCCGTTAGCTCCTACAATGAGCAGTTCTTC	CSARPVSSYNEQFF
TRBV12-3/TRBV12-4	few	TRBJ2-7	NA	TGTGCCAGCGGCGGGACAGCTACCTACGAGCAGTACTTC	CASGGTATYEQYF
TRBV18	NA	TRBJ2-7	TRBD1	TGTGCCAGCTCATCGGGACAGGGGGCGGTCGAGCAGTACTTC	CASSSGQGAVEQYF
TRBV20-1	many	TRBJ2-3	NA	TGCAGTGCTAGAGACCCCACCACAGATACGCAGTATTTT	CSARDPTTDTQYF
TRBV27	many	TRBJ2-3	NA	TGTGCCAGCAGTTCCCCGGGGGACACCACAGATACGCAGTATTTT	CASSSPGDTTDTQYF
TRBV29-1	many	TRBJ1-1	NA	TGCAGCGTTGGGACCACTCGGATGAACACTGAAGCTTTCTTT	CSVGTTRMNTEAFF
TRBV20-1	NA	TRBJ2-5	TRBD1	TGCAGTGCCACGACAGGGGCGCAAGAGACCCAGTACTTC	CSATTGAQETQYF
TRBV7-2	few	TRBJ2-7	NA	TGTGCCAGCAGCCGCCGGGGCAGGGTGATAAGTGAGCAGTACTTC	CASSRRGRVISEQYF
TRBV7-2	many	TRBJ1-5	NA	TGTGCCAGCAGCTTGACCCCAGGTTCGGGGCAGCCCCAGCATTTT	CASSLTPGSGQPQHF
TRBV10-3	many	TRBJ2-5	TRBD1	TGTGCCATCAGTGCCGACAGGGGAGAGACCCAGTACTTC	CAISADRGETQYF
TRBV4-3	many	TRBJ2-1	TRBD1	TGCGCCAGCACCCCAGGGGGTAAATCCTACAATGAGCAGTTCTTC	CASTPGGKSYNEQFF
TRBV29-1	many	TRBJ2-1	TRBD2	TGCAGCGTTAATCCCAGCGGGGTCTCCTACAATGAGCAGTTCTTC	CSVNPSGVSYNEQFF
TRBV2	NA	TRBJ2-1	TRBD2	TGTGCCAGCAGGGCTCGTAGCGGGGGGGCCGACAATGAGCAGTTCTTC	CASRARSGGADNEQFF
TRBV29-1	NA	TRBJ2-3	NA	TGCAGCGTTGAAGTACGGACCCGGGTCAGCACAGATACGCAGTATTTT	CSVEVRTRVSTDTQYF
TRBV5-4	few	TRBJ2-3	NA	TGTGCCAGCAGCTTGGAAAGAGTAGATACGCAGTATTTT	CASSLERVDTQYF
TRBV7-3	NA	TRBJ2-3	TRBD2	TGTGCCAGCAGCAGGATAGCGGGAGAAGATACGCAGTATTTT	CASSRIAGEDTQYF
TRBV20-1	many	TRBJ1-1	NA	TGCAGTGCTAGAGCGGGAGATAGGAACACTGAAGCTTTCTTT	CSARAGDRNTEAFF
TRBV5-6	many	TRBJ2-2	TRBD1	TGTGCCAGCAGCACAGGACAGGGAGTCACCGGGGAGCTGTTTTTT	CASSTGQGVTGELFF
TRBV6-2/TRBV6-3	many	TRBJ2-6	NA	TGTGCCAGCAGGAAACAGGGTACCGGGGCCAACGTCCTGACTTTC	CASRKQGTGANVLTF
TRBV30	NA	TRBJ2-1	TRBD1	TGTGCCTGGGCGGGACAGGGCAATGAGCAGTTCTTC	CAWAGQGNEQFF
TRBV5-1	few	TRBJ1-1	TRBD1	TGCGCCAGCAAAAACCAGGGGGCTGACACTGAAGCTTTCTTT	CASKNQGADTEAFF